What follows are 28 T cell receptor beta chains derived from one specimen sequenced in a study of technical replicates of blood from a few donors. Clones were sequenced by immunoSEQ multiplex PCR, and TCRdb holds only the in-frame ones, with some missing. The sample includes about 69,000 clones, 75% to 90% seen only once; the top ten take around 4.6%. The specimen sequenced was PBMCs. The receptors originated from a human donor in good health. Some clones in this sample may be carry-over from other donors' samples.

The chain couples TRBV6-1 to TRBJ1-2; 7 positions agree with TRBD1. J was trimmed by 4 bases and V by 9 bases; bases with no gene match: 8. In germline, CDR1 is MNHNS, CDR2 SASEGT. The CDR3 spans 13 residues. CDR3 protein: CASAGDRFYGYTF. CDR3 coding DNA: TGTGCCAGTGCCGGGGACAGATTCTATGGCTACACCTTC.

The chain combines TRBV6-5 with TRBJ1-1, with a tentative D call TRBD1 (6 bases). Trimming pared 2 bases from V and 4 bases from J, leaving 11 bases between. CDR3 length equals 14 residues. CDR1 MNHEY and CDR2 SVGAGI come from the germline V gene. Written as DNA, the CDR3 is TGTGCCAGCAGTTACGCAGGGGAAAGCACTGAAGCTTTCTTT. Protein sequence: CASSYAGESTEAFF.

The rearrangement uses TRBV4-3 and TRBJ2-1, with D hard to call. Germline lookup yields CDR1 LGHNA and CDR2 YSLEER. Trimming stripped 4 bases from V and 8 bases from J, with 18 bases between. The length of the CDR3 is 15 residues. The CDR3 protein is CASSPLLVAADEQFF. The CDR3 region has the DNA TGCGCCAGCAGCCCCCTGTTGGTGGCTGCGGATGAGCAGTTCTTC.

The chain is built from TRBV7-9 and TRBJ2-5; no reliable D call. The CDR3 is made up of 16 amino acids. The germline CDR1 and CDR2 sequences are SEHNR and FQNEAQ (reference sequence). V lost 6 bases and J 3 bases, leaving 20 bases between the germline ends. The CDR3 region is CASRSLVAGYEETQYF. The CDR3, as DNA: TGTGCCAGCAGATCACTGGTAGCCGGGTATGAAGAGACCCAGTACTTC.

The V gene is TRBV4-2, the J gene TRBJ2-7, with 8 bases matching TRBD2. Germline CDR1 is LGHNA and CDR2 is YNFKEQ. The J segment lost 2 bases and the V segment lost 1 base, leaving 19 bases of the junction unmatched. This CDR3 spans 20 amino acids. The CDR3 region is CASSQVAGGRGATTTYEQYF. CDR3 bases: TGTGCCAGCAGCCAAGTCGCTGGCGGGCGGGGGGCTACTACTACCTACGAGCAGTACTTC.

In DNA, the CDR3 is TGTGCCAGCCTTACGAGTCCTAATGAAAAACTGTTTTTT. This translates into CASLTSPNEKLFF. The genes are TRBV18 and TRBJ1-4; D is unresolved. Trimming removed 8 bases at V and 3 bases at J, with 10 bases between. The CDR3 has 13 amino acids. In germline, CDR1 is KGHSH, CDR2 LQKENI. The full variable domain, in which reference TRBV18 and TRBJ1-4 provide the parts outside the CDR3, is NAGVMQNPRHLVRRRGQEARLRCSPMKGHSHVYWYRQLPEEGLKFMVYLQKENIIDESGMPKERFSAEFPKEGPSILRIQQVVRGDSAAYFCASLTSPNEKLFFGSGTQLSVL.

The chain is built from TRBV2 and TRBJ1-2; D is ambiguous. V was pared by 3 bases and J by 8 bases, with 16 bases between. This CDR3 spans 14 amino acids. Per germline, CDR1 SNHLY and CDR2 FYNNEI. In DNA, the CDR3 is TGTGCCAGCAGTGATAGGGCGGGTATTCCGGGCTACACCTTC. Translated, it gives CASSDRAGIPGYTF.

Here the CDR3 DNA reads TGCGCCAGCAGCCCCCCCGGGAATCTACGCGAGCAGTACTTC. This sequence encodes CASSPPGNLREQYF. The genes are TRBV5-1 and TRBJ2-7, with D perhaps TRBD2 (5 bases). This CDR3 has 14 amino acids. V shed 4 bases and J shed 6 bases, with 17 bases lying between them. Germline values: CDR1 SGHRS, CDR2 YFSETQ.

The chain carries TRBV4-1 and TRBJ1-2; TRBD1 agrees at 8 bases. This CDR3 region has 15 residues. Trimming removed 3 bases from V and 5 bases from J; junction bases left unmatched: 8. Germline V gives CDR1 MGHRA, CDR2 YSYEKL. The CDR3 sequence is CASSHGTGAMYGYTF. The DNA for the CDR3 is TGCGCCAGCAGCCACGGGACAGGAGCTATGTATGGCTACACCTTC.

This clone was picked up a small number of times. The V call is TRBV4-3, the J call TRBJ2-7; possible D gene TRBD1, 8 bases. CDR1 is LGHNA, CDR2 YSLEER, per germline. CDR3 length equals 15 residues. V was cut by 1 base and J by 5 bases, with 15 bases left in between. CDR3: CASSQGGGQADEQYF. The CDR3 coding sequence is TGCGCCAGCAGCCAAGGGGGGGGACAGGCTGACGAGCAGTACTTC.

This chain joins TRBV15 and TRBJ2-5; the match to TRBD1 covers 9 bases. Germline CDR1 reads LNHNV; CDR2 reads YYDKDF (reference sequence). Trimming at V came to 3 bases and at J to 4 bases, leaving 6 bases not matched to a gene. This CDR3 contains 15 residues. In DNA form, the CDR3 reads TGTGCCACCAGCAGGCGGACAGGGGCTGGAGAGACCCAGTACTTC. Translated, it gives CATSRRTGAGETQYF.

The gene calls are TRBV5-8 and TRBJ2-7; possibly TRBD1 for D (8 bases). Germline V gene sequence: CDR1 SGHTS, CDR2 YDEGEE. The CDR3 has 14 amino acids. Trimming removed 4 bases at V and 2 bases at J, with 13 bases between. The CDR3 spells CASSGGDRPYEQYF. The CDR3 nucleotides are TGTGCCAGCAGCGGGGGGGACAGGCCCTACGAGCAGTACTTC.

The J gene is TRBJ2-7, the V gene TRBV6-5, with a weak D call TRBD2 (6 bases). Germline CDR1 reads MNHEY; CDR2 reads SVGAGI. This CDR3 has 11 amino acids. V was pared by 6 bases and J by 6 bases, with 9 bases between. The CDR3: CASRRGGEQYF. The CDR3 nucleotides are TGTGCCAGCAGGAGGGGAGGCGAGCAGTACTTC.

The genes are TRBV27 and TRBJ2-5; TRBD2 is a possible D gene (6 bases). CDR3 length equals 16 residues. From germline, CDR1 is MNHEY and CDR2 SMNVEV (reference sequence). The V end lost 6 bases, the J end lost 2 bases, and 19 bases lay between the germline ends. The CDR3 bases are TGTGCCAGCAGCCGGACACTCATGGGACTGCAAGAGACCCAGTACTTC. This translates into CASSRTLMGLQETQYF.

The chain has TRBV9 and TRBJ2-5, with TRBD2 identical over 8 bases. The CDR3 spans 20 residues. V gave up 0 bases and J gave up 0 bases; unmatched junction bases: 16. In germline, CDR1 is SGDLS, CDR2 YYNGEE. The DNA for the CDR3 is TGTGCCAGCAGCGTAGACGGGAGGGTTAGGGGTAGCGCATACCAAGAGACCCAGTACTTC. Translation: CASSVDGRVRGSAYQETQYF.

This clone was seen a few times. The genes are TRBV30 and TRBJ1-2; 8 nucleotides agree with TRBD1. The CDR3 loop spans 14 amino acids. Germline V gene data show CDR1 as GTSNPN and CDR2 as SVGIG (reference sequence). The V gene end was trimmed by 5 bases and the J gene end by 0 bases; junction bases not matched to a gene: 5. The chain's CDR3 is CAWGTGTANYGYTF. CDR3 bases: TGTGCCTGGGGGACAGGAACAGCTAACTATGGCTACACCTTC.

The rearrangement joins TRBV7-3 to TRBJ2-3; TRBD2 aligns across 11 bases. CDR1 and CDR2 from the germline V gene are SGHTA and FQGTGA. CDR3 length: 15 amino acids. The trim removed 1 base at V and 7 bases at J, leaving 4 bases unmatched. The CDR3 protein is CASSLNSGGVYTQYF. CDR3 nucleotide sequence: TGTGCCAGCAGCTTAAATAGCGGGGGGGTTTATACGCAGTATTTT.

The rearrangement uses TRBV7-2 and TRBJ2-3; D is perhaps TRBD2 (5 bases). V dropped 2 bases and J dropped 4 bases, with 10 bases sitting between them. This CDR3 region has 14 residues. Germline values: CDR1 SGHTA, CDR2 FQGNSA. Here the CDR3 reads CASSLRVAPDTQYF. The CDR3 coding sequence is TGTGCCAGCAGCTTAAGGGTAGCGCCAGATACGCAGTATTTT.

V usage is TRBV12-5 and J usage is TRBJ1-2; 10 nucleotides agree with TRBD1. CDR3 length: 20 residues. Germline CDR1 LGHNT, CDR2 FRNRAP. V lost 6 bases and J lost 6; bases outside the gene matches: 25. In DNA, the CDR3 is TGTGCTAGTGGCTTACCTCCCTTGGGACAGGGGATACGACGCACTGATGGCTACACCTTC. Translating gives CASGLPPLGQGIRRTDGYTF.

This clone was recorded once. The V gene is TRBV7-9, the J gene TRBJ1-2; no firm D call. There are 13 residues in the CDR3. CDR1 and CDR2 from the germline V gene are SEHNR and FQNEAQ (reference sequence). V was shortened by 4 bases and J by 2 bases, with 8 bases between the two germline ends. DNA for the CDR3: TGTGCCAGCAGCTCCTTTATGAACTATGGCTACACCTTC. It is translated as CASSSFMNYGYTF.

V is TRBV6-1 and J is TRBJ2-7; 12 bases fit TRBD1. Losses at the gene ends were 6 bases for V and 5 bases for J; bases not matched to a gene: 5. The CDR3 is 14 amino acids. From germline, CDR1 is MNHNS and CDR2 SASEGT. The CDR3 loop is CASSRDRGRDEQYF. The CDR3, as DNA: TGTGCCAGCAGCCGGGACAGGGGGCGCGACGAGCAGTACTTC.

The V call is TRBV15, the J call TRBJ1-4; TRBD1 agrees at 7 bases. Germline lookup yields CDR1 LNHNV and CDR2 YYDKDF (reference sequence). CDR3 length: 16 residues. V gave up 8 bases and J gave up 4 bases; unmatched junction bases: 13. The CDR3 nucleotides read TGTGCCACCGGTCTTACCCGGGACAGCCTTAATGAAAAACTGTTTTTT. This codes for CATGLTRDSLNEKLFF.

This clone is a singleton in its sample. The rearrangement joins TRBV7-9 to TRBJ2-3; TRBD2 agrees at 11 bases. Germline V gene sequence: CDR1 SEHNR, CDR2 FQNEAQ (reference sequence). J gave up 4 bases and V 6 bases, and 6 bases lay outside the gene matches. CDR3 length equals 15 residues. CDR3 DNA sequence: TGTGCCAGCAGGCCCCTAGCGGGAGGCGCAGATACGCAGTATTTT. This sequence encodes CASRPLAGGADTQYF. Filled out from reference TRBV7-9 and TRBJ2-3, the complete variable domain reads DTGVSQNPRHKITKRGQNVTFRCDPISEHNRLYWYRQTLGQGPEFLTYFQNEAQLEKSRLLSDRFSAERPKGSFSTLEIQRTEQGDSAMYLCASRPLAGGADTQYFGPGTRLTVL.

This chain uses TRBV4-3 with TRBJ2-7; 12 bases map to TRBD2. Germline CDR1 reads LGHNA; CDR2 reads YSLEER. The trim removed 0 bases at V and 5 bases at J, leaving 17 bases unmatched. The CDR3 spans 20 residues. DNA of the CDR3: TGCGCCAGCAGCCAAGAAATCAGGACTAGCGGGGAAAGGTGGTTCAACGAGCAGTACTTC. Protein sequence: CASSQEIRTSGERWFNEQYF.

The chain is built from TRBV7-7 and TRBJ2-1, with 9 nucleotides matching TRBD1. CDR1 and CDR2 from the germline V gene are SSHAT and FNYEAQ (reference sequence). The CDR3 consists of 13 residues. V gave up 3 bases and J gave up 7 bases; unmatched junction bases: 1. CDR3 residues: CASSFGQGNEQFF. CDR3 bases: TGTGCCAGCAGCTTCGGACAGGGGAATGAGCAGTTCTTC.

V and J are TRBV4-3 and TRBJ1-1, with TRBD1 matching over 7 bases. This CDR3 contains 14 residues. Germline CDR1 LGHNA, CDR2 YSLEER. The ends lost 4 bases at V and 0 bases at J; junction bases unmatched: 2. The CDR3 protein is CASSRGQMNTEAFF. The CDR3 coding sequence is TGCGCCAGCAGCCGGGGACAGATGAACACTGAAGCTTTCTTT.

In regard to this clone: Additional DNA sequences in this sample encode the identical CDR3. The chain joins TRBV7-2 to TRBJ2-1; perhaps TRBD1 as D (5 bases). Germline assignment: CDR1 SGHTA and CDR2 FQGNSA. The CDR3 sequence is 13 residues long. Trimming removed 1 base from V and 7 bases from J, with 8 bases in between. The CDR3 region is CASSLGPGNEQFF. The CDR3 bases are TGTGCCAGCAGCTTAGGGCCAGGGAATGAGCAGTTCTTC.

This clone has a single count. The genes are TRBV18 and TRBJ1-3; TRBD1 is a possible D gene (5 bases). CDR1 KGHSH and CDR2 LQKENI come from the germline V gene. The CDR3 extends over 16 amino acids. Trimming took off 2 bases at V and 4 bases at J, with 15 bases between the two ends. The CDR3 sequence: CASSPMPGISGNTIYF. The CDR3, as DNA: TGTGCCAGCTCACCAATGCCAGGGATCTCGGGAAACACCATATATTTT.